The 12 T cell receptor beta chains below were found in one sample sequenced in a study of CD8+ T cells in alopecia areata. As the sequencing template, cDNA was produced by extracting RNA and reverse transcribing it. Using immunoSEQ multiplex PCR, the repertoire was profiled, and TCRdb retains in-frame clones only, with some absent. Of approximately 200,000 clones in the sample, over 45% were seen once. This sample's treatment: oral pan-JAK inhibitor, 5-10 mg twice daily. This sample comprised CD4+ T cells sorted from blood, obtained at week 24, from a patient treated with tofacitinib. The source of these receptors is a human donor with alopecia areata.

For the CDR3, the DNA is TGTGCCAGCAGCAACACTGAAGCTTTCTTT. Protein product: CASSNTEAFF. The genes are TRBV21-1 and TRBJ1-1. TRBV21-1 is reported as a pseudogene. The CDR3 covers 10 residues.

This clone was counted only a few times. The same CDR3 is also encoded by other DNA sequences in this sample. The CDR3 DNA is TGTGCCTGGAGTGTCGGTAACTACGAGCAGTACTTC. It codes for CAWSVGNYEQYF. This chain joins TRBV30 and TRBJ2-7; D call uncertain. The CDR3 consists of 12 residues. Germline CDR1 reads GTSNPN; CDR2 reads SVGIG (reference sequence). Trimming shortened V by 0 bases and J by 3 bases, and 6 bases separated the two germline ends.

This chain joins TRBV7-3 and TRBJ2-3; TRBD2 agrees at 8 bases. The CDR3 covers 15 residues. Germline CDR1 SGHTA, CDR2 FQGTGA. V gave up 0 bases and J gave up 5 bases; unmatched junction bases: 4. In nucleotides, the CDR3 is TGTGCCAGCAGCTTAACGGGACTAGAGGGAGATACGCAGTATTTT. Amino acid sequence: CASSLTGLEGDTQYF. The entire variable domain, with the rest obtained from reference TRBV7-3 and TRBJ2-3, is as follows: GAGVSQTPSNKVTEKGKYVELRCDPISGHTALYWYRQSLGQGPEFLIYFQGTGAADDSGLPNDRFFAVRPEGSVSTLKIQRTERGDSAVYLCASSLTGLEGDTQYFGPGTRLTVL.

The rearrangement links TRBV6-6 to TRBJ2-5, with a possible D match to TRBD1 (7 bases). Germline lookup yields CDR1 MNHNY and CDR2 SVGAGI (reference sequence). V lost 5 bases, J lost 5 bases, and 12 bases lay in between. CDR3 length: 13 amino acids. DNA for the CDR3: TGTGCCAGCAGTCTTCCAGGGGGGGAGACCCAGTACTTC. It yields the protein CASSLPGGETQYF.

This rearrangement joins TRBV7-2 to TRBJ2-5; TRBD2 matches 7 bases. The CDR3 extends over 16 amino acids. Trimming at V came to 5 bases and at J to 3 bases, leaving 12 bases not matched to a gene. In germline, CDR1 is SGHTA, CDR2 FQGNSA. This CDR3 is CASSPWIGAGEETQYF. CDR3 DNA sequence: TGTGCCAGCAGCCCATGGATTGGGGCGGGAGAAGAGACCCAGTACTTC.

The rearrangement uses TRBV6-1 and TRBJ1-1; 8 bases are a match to TRBD1. V shed 3 bases and J 1 base; nucleotides not matched to a gene: 7. Germline CDR1 MNHNS, CDR2 SASEGT. The CDR3 consists of 16 residues. This CDR3 is CASSDRPGTGNTEAFF. The DNA of the CDR3 is TGTGCCAGCAGTGATAGACCCGGGACAGGGAACACTGAAGCTTTCTTT.

The V call is TRBV29-1, the J call TRBJ1-1; TRBD1 matches 7 bases. Germline-derived CDR1 and CDR2 are SQVTM and ANQGSEA. This CDR3 spans 12 amino acids. V shed 5 bases, J shed 5 bases, and the junction held 5 bases outside the gene matches. The CDR3 reads CSVQHRGTEAFF. In DNA form, the CDR3 reads TGCAGCGTTCAGCACAGGGGAACTGAAGCTTTCTTT.

This rearrangement joins TRBV6-6 to TRBJ2-2; the D is unclear. The CDR3 is 15 amino acids. Germline lookup yields CDR1 MNHNY and CDR2 SVGAGI (reference sequence). With 2 bases removed from V and 1 base from J, the gap between germline ends came to 8 bases. This CDR3 is CASSYESGNTGELFF. For the CDR3, the DNA is TGTGCCAGCAGTTACGAGTCGGGGAACACCGGGGAGCTGTTTTTT.

This rearrangement joins TRBV11-2 to TRBJ2-3; no clear D. The germline gives CDR1 SGHAT, CDR2 FQNNGV. Trimming shortened V by 5 bases and J by 6 bases, and 21 bases separated the two germline ends. This CDR3 is built from 16 residues. CDR3 loop: CASSQNPGGAGDTQYF. CDR3 in DNA: TGTGCCAGCAGCCAGAATCCAGGCGGAGCCGGGGATACGCAGTATTTT.

This clone has a handful of counts. J is TRBJ1-2 and V is TRBV29-1; D is unresolved. V lost 6 bases to trimming and J lost 7 bases, with 3 bases between them. Looked up from germline, CDR1 is SQVTM and CDR2 is ANQGSEA. This CDR3 has 8 amino acids. DNA of the CDR3: TGCAGCGTAAGTGGCTACACCTTC. Its translation is CSVSGYTF.

This sequence joins TRBV9 and TRBJ1-3; no clear D. V lost 4 bases, J lost 2 bases, and 7 bases lay in between. Germline loops: CDR1 SGDLS, CDR2 YYNGEE. The CDR3 runs 13 residues. The CDR3 nucleotides read TGTGCCAGCAGCCTCCCCCCTGGAAACACCATATATTTT. This translates into CASSLPPGNTIYF.

The J gene is TRBJ2-5, the V gene TRBV4-3, with unresolved D. V lost 4 bases to trimming and J lost 11 bases, with 26 bases between them. The CDR3 is 16 amino acids. Germline V gives CDR1 LGHNA, CDR2 YSLEER. CDR3 in amino acids: CASSLVSRASLASQYF. The CDR3 DNA sequence: TGCGCCAGCAGCCTCGTATCCCGGGCTAGTCTCGCTTCACAGTACTTC.